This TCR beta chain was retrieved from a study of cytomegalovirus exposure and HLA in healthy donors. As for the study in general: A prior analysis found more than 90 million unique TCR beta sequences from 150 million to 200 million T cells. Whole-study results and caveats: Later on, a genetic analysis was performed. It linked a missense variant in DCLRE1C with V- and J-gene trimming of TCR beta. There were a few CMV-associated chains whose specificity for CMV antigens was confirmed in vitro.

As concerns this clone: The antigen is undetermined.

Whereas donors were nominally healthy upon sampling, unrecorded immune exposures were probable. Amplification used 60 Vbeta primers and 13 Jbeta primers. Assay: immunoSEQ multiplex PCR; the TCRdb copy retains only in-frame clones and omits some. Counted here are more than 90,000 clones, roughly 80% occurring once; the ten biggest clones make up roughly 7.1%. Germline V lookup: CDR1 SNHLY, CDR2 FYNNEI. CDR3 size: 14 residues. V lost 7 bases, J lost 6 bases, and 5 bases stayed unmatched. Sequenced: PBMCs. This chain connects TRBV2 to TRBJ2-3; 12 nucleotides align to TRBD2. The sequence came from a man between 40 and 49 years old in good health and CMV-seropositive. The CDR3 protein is CASTSGGAYDTQYF. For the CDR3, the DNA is TGTGCCAGCACTAGCGGGGGGGCGTATGATACGCAGTATTTT.